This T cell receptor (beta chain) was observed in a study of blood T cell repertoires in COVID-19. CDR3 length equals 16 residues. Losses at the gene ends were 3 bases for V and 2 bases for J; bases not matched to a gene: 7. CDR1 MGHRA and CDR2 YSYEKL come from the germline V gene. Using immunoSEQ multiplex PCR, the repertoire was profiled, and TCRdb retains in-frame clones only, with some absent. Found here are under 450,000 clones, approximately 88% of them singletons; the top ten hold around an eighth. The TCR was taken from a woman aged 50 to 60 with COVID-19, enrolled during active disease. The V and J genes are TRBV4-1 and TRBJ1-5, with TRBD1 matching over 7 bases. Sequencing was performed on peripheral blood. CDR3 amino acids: CASSHRQGRGNQPQHF. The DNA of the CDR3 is TGCGCCAGCAGCCATCGACAGGGTAGGGGCAATCAGCCCCAGCATTTT.